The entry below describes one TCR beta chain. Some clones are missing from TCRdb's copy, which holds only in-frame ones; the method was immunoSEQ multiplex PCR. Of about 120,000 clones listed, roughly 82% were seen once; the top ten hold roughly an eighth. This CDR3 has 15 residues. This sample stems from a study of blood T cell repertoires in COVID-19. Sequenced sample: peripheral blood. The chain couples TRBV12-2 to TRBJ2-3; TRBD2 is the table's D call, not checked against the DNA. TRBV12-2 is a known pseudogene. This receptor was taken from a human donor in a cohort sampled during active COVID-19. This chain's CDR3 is CASRLGGVGRRTQYF. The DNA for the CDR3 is TGTGCAAGTCGCTTAGGGGGGGTAGGACGTAGGACGCAGTATTTT.